The 3 T cell receptor beta chains listed next were all sequenced from one sample in a study of shared clonotypes between healthy human individuals. CD45RO-negative CD8 cells positively selected for CCR7 made up the naive population, which excluded terminally differentiated effector memory CD45RA+ cells. Using immunoSEQ multiplex PCR, the repertoire was profiled, and TCRdb retains in-frame clones only, with some absent. The table lists some 2 million clones, over 85% of them singletons. Sequenced: naive CD8+ T cells sorted from blood. These receptors were collected from a man between 18 and 29 years old in good health.

On this clone: Relative to the germline gene, one junction end is altered; a read error may explain this. The chain recombines TRBV5-5 with TRBJ1-1, with D uncertain. CDR1 and CDR2 (germline): SGHKS, YYEKEE (reference sequence). The CDR3 has 14 residues. CDR3 amino acids: CASTLTRMNTEAFF. CDR3 DNA sequence: TGTGCCAGCACCTTGACAAGAATGAACACTGAAGCTTTCTTT.

J is TRBJ1-1 and V is TRBV12-5; D not resolved. There are 13 residues in the CDR3. Trimming pared 3 bases from V and 3 bases from J, leaving 8 bases between. The germline CDR1 and CDR2 sequences are LGHNT and FRNRAP. Here the CDR3 DNA reads TGTGCTAGTGGTTTTGCCATAGACACTGAAGCTTTCTTT. It codes for CASGFAIDTEAFF.

This chain links TRBV6-1 with TRBJ2-7, with TRBD2 matching over 11 bases. In germline, CDR1 is MNHNS, CDR2 SASEGT. Germline trimming cut 6 bases from V and 2 bases from J; bases unmatched to any gene: 6. The CDR3 covers 15 residues. The CDR3 spells CASSPGLAEAYEQYF. Here the CDR3 DNA reads TGTGCCAGCAGCCCGGGACTAGCGGAAGCCTACGAGCAGTACTTC.